These T cell receptor beta chains were read from a single sample in a study of blood T cell repertoires in COVID-19. Some clones are missing from TCRdb's copy, which holds only in-frame ones; the method was immunoSEQ multiplex PCR. The profile shows 150,000 to 200,000 clones, 90% to 95% of them singletons. Sequenced: peripheral blood. These receptors came from a woman aged 45-60 years with acute or convalescent COVID-19. Both conserved end residues are part of each CDR3. The order of the fields is CDR3 protein, CDR3 DNA, J gene, V gene, D gene, clone size. The D gene is left open where the match is weak. The listing skips clone size in some rows; elsewhere it reads once, few, many or a size class.

CASSPGQAVEKLFF,TGTGCCAGCAGCCCGGGACAGGCGGTTGAAAAACTGTTTTTT,TRBJ1-4,TRBV9,TRBD1,NA
CASSLESYEQYF,TGTGCCAGCAGCTTAGAATCTTACGAGCAGTACTTC,TRBJ2-7,TRBV7-9,NA,NA
CASSSPFPGRRWSNQPQHF,TGCGCCAGCAGCTCACCGTTCCCTGGGCGGAGGTGGAGCAATCAGCCCCAGCATTTT,TRBJ1-5,TRBV5-1,NA,NA
CASSPPGTSGYEQYF,TGTGCCAGCAGCCCTCCCGGGACTAGCGGCTACGAGCAGTACTTC,TRBJ2-7,TRBV28,TRBD2,NA
CASSQGTSSSYEQYF,TGCGCCAGCAGCCAAGGGACTAGTTCTTCATACGAGCAGTACTTC,TRBJ2-7,TRBV4-1,TRBD2,NA
CATSRGGEGWQPQHF,TGTGCCACCAGCAGAGGAGGTGAGGGATGGCAGCCCCAGCATTTT,TRBJ1-5,TRBV15,NA,NA
CATSFRQVPNEKLFF,TGTGCCACCAGCTTTCGACAGGTTCCGAATGAAAAACTGTTTTTT,TRBJ1-4,TRBV15,NA,NA
CASSEIAGHTVQPQHF,TGCGCCAGCAGTGAAATTGCTGGGCATACGGTTCAGCCCCAGCATTTT,TRBJ1-5,TRBV10-2,NA,NA
CASSPFGSSYNEQFF,TGCGCCAGCAGCCCCTTCGGGAGCTCCTACAATGAGCAGTTCTTC,TRBJ2-1,TRBV4-1,NA,NA
CAWSRLGPDTQYF,TGTGCCTGGAGCCGGCTGGGGCCAGATACGCAGTATTTT,TRBJ2-3,TRBV30,NA,NA
CASSLRGGRAFF,TGTGCCAGCAGTTTAAGAGGGGGCCGCGCTTTCTTT,TRBJ1-1,TRBV28,TRBD1,NA
CASSLPSGTGWPPLHF,TGTGCCAGCAGTTTGCCCTCCGGGACAGGATGGCCACCCCTCCACTTT,TRBJ1-6,TRBV28,TRBD1,NA
CASSDRGRGNTGELFF,TGTGCCAGCAGCGACAGGGGAAGAGGGAACACCGGGGAGCTGTTTTTT,TRBJ2-2,TRBV4-2,TRBD1,NA
CASSLPGGRRGEQFF,TGTGCCAGCAGCTTGCCCGGGGGGCGGCGGGGTGAGCAGTTCTTC,TRBJ2-1,TRBV5-6,NA,NA
CASSPSSRNNEQFF,TGTGCCAGCTCACCAAGTTCCAGAAACAATGAGCAGTTCTTC,TRBJ2-1,TRBV18,NA,NA
CASSTGGADTGELFF,TGTGCCAGCAGCACAGGGGGCGCGGACACCGGGGAGCTGTTTTTT,TRBJ2-2,TRBV7-3,TRBD1,NA
CASREGGHTEAFF,TGTGCCAGCCGGGAGGGGGGGCACACTGAAGCTTTCTTT,TRBJ1-1,TRBV7-8,NA,NA
CAISEQGRSYGYTF,TGTGCCATCAGTGAGCAGGGGCGCAGCTATGGCTACACCTTC,TRBJ1-2,TRBV10-3,NA,NA
CASRDSRGTDTQYF,TGTGCCAGCAGGGACTCTAGGGGGACAGATACGCAGTATTTT,TRBJ2-3,TRBV7-2,NA,NA
CASSVGSSSYNSPLHF,TGTGCCAGCAGCGTAGGGTCTAGCTCCTATAATTCACCCCTCCACTTT,TRBJ1-6,TRBV9,NA,once
CASSFQGQGAGANVLTF,TGTGCCAGCAGTTTCCAGGGACAGGGTGCGGGGGCCAACGTCCTGACTTTC,TRBJ2-6,TRBV28,TRBD1,NA
CASSSDRPRQPSYEQYF,TGTGCCAGCAGTTCGGACAGGCCAAGACAACCTTCCTACGAGCAGTACTTC,TRBJ2-7,TRBV6-2/TRBV6-3,TRBD1,few
CASSVGAETQYF,TGTGCCAGCAGCGTAGGGGCGGAGACCCAGTACTTC,TRBJ2-5,TRBV9,NA,NA
CASSLPDRVDDYGYTF,TGTGCCAGCAGCTTACCGGACAGGGTTGATGACTATGGCTACACCTTC,TRBJ1-2,TRBV7-9,TRBD1,NA
CASSSGVGQGSEKLFF,TGTGCCAGCAGCTCCGGAGTAGGACAGGGGAGTGAAAAACTGTTTTTT,TRBJ1-4,TRBV5-6,TRBD1,NA
CASSYQQGLNQPQHF,TGTGCCAGCAGTTATCAACAGGGTCTCAATCAGCCCCAGCATTTT,TRBJ1-5,TRBV7-2,NA,NA
CAWGTGVTNEKLFF,TGTGCCTGGGGGACAGGGGTAACTAATGAAAAACTGTTTTTT,TRBJ1-4,TRBV30,TRBD1,NA
CASSLNIGGTEAFF,TGTGCCAGCAGCTTGAATATAGGGGGCACTGAAGCTTTCTTT,TRBJ1-1,TRBV5-4,NA,NA
CASSREGAVQETQYF,TGTGCCAGCAGCCGGGAGGGGGCGGTCCAAGAGACCCAGTACTTC,TRBJ2-5,TRBV7-3,NA,NA
CAASISWDTLF,TGTGCCGCCTCTATCTCATGGGACACCCTGTTC,TRBJ1-2,TRBV6-5,NA,NA
CASSVGPGGGNQPQHF,TGTGCCAGCAGCGTAGGGCCGGGAGGGGGGAATCAGCCCCAGCATTTT,TRBJ1-5,TRBV9,NA,NA
CASTLPGADTQYF,TGTGCCAGCACCTTACCAGGGGCAGATACGCAGTATTTT,TRBJ2-3,TRBV28,NA,NA
CASSQSAGIEKLFF,TGCGCCAGCAGTCAATCAGCAGGGATTGAAAAACTGTTTTTT,TRBJ1-4,TRBV23-1,NA,once
CAWSVSWGGEQYF,TGTGCCTGGAGTGTCTCGTGGGGAGGCGAGCAGTACTTC,TRBJ2-7,TRBV30,NA,NA
CASRLGTTQHF,TGTGCCAGCAGACTCGGGACTACCCAGCATTTT,TRBJ1-5,TRBV6-5,NA,NA
CATLENSPLHF,TGTGCCACCCTAGAGAATTCACCCCTCCACTTT,TRBJ1-6,TRBV28,NA,NA
CASYREPGANVLTF,TGCGCCAGCTATCGGGAACCTGGGGCCAACGTCCTGACTTTC,TRBJ2-6,TRBV5-1,NA,NA
CASNTNTGTEAFF,TGTGCCAGCAACACGAACACGGGGACTGAAGCTTTCTTT,TRBJ1-1,TRBV14,NA,NA
CASSLGNRGTYEQYF,TGTGCCAGCAGCTTAGGTAACAGGGGGACCTACGAGCAGTACTTC,TRBJ2-7,TRBV11-2,TRBD1,NA
CASSLRTGRNEQFF,TGTGCCAGCAGTCTTCGGACAGGGCGAAATGAGCAGTTCTTC,TRBJ2-1,TRBV28,TRBD1,NA
CASSHKRPGTTITGELFF,TGTGCCAGCAGCCACAAGAGGCCAGGGACTACGATCACCGGGGAGCTGTTTTTT,TRBJ2-2,TRBV14,TRBD2,NA
CASVSGNRDEQFF,TGCGCCAGCGTAAGCGGGAACCGCGATGAGCAGTTCTTC,TRBJ2-1,TRBV10-1,TRBD2,NA
CSASNRVKAFF,TGCAGTGCTTCCAACAGGGTTAAAGCTTTCTTT,TRBJ1-1,TRBV20-1,NA,NA
CATSDLGGEFNEQFF,TGTGCCACCAGTGATTTGGGCGGGGAGTTCAATGAGCAGTTCTTC,TRBJ2-1,TRBV24-1,NA,NA
CSASSFRAAGGTEAFF,TGCAGTGCTAGTTCTTTTCGGGCTGCGGGGGGCACTGAAGCTTTCTTT,TRBJ1-1,TRBV20-1,NA,NA
CASSLVGDYNEQFF,TGTGCCAGCAGCTTGGTCGGGGACTACAATGAGCAGTTCTTC,TRBJ2-1,TRBV7-3,NA,NA